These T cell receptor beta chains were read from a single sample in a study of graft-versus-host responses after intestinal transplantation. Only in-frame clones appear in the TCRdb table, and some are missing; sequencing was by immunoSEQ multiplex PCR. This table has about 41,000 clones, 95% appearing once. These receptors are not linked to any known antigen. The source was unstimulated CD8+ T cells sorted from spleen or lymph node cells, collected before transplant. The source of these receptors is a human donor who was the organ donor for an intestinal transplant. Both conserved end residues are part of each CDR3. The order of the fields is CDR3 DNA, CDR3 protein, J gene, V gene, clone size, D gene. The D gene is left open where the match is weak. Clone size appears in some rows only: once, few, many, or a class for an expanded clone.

cdr3_nt: TGCGCCAGCAGCCAAGATGGTTCCTACGAGCAGTACTTC
cdr3_aa: CASSQDGSYEQYF
j_call: TRBJ2-7
v_call: TRBV4-3
clone_size: .
d_call: .

cdr3_nt: TGTGCCAGCAGCTCGGGAGCTGGACTAGAGGGCAATTTT
cdr3_aa: CASSSGAGLEGNF
j_call: TRBJ2-3
v_call: TRBV11-2
clone_size: .
d_call: TRBD2

cdr3_nt: TGCGCCAGCAGCCAAGTGGGTCGGGACAGAGCATCTGGAAACACCATATATTTT
cdr3_aa: CASSQVGRDRASGNTIYF
j_call: TRBJ1-3
v_call: TRBV4-1
clone_size: .
d_call: TRBD1

cdr3_nt: TGTGCCAGCAGGGGTGATACGCAGTATTTT
cdr3_aa: CASRGDTQYF
j_call: TRBJ2-3
v_call: TRBV27
clone_size: few
d_call: .

cdr3_nt: .
cdr3_aa: CASSQVFVLGSHEQYF
j_call: TRBJ2-7
v_call: TRBV4-3
clone_size: .
d_call: .

cdr3_nt: TGTGCCAGCAGCGGGACAGGACTCCTAGCCGAAAAACTGTTTTTT
cdr3_aa: CASSGTGLLAEKLFF
j_call: TRBJ1-4
v_call: TRBV7-9
clone_size: .
d_call: TRBD1

cdr3_nt: TGTGCCAGCAGCCTAATCTATTGGACAGGGGGCGGAGATGAAAAACTGTTTTTT
cdr3_aa: CASSLIYWTGGGDEKLFF
j_call: TRBJ1-4
v_call: TRBV7-9
clone_size: .
d_call: TRBD1

cdr3_nt: TGTGCCAGCAGCTTAGTTAGCGGGGAGACCCAGTACTTC
cdr3_aa: CASSLVSGETQYF
j_call: TRBJ2-5
v_call: TRBV7-2
clone_size: once
d_call: TRBD2

cdr3_nt: TGTGCCAGCAGTAAACTAGCGAGAGTAGAGACCCAGTACTTC
cdr3_aa: CASSKLARVETQYF
j_call: TRBJ2-5
v_call: TRBV7-2
clone_size: once
d_call: TRBD2

cdr3_nt: TGTGCCAGCAGCCCCTTCGGCGCGGTTCAAAATCGAGGAAGGACCCAGTACTTC
cdr3_aa: CASSPFGAVQNRGRTQYF
j_call: TRBJ2-5
v_call: TRBV21-1
clone_size: .
d_call: .

cdr3_nt: TGTGCCAGCAGCGCACAACAGGGGATGCCCTATGGCTACACCTTC
cdr3_aa: CASSAQQGMPYGYTF
j_call: TRBJ1-2
v_call: TRBV9
clone_size: .
d_call: TRBD1

cdr3_nt: TGTGCCAGCAGTTACGCAGTAATGAACACTGAAGCTTTCTTT
cdr3_aa: CASSYAVMNTEAFF
j_call: TRBJ1-1
v_call: TRBV6-5
clone_size: .
d_call: .

cdr3_nt: TGTGCCACCAGCAGCCCCCCCTCTCCCTACACCTTC
cdr3_aa: CATSSPPSPYTF
j_call: TRBJ1-2
v_call: TRBV15
clone_size: .
d_call: .

cdr3_nt: TGTGCCAGCAGTTGGACAGGGGGCTACGAGCAGTACTTC
cdr3_aa: CASSWTGGYEQYF
j_call: TRBJ2-7
v_call: TRBV6-6
clone_size: few
d_call: TRBD1

cdr3_nt: TGTGCCAGCAGGGTAGCGGGATCCTACGAGCAGTACTTC
cdr3_aa: CASRVAGSYEQYF
j_call: TRBJ2-7
v_call: TRBV7-3
clone_size: .
d_call: TRBD2

cdr3_nt: TGTGCCAGCAGCCCACAGGGGTCTGAGCAGTACTTC
cdr3_aa: CASSPQGSEQYF
j_call: TRBJ2-7
v_call: TRBV5-4
clone_size: .
d_call: TRBD1

cdr3_nt: TGTGCCAGCAGCTTCGTAGGAACAGATACGCAGTATTTT
cdr3_aa: CASSFVGTDTQYF
j_call: TRBJ2-3
v_call: TRBV7-3
clone_size: .
d_call: .

cdr3_nt: TGTGCCAGCAGCTTAGGCGGGAGTCAGGAGACCCAGTACTTC
cdr3_aa: CASSLGGSQETQYF
j_call: TRBJ2-5
v_call: TRBV7-2
clone_size: .
d_call: TRBD2

cdr3_nt: TGTGCCAGCAGCCCATTCCGGACCGGGGAGCTGTTTTTT
cdr3_aa: CASSPFRTGELFF
j_call: TRBJ2-2
v_call: TRBV13
clone_size: .
d_call: .

cdr3_nt: TGTGCCAGCAGCTTGGAAGGGTCCTACAATGAGCAGTTCTTC
cdr3_aa: CASSLEGSYNEQFF
j_call: TRBJ2-1
v_call: TRBV5-8
clone_size: .
d_call: .

cdr3_nt: TGTGCCAGCAGCCGAGGGACAGGGGGCTCCGGAAACACCATATATTTT
cdr3_aa: CASSRGTGGSGNTIYF
j_call: TRBJ1-3
v_call: TRBV13
clone_size: .
d_call: TRBD1

cdr3_nt: TGTGCCTGGAGCCCGGGACAGGGGGTAAACACCATATATTTT
cdr3_aa: CAWSPGQGVNTIYF
j_call: TRBJ1-3
v_call: TRBV30
clone_size: .
d_call: TRBD1

cdr3_nt: TGTGCCAGCTCCCTGGACAGGGGGCGGAACTATGGCTACACCTTC
cdr3_aa: CASSLDRGRNYGYTF
j_call: TRBJ1-2
v_call: TRBV18
clone_size: .
d_call: TRBD1

cdr3_nt: TGTGCCAGCAGCGGGGGGCATCAGGCGGACATTCAGTACTTC
cdr3_aa: CASSGGHQADIQYF
j_call: TRBJ2-4
v_call: TRBV9
clone_size: .
d_call: .

cdr3_nt: TGTGCCAGTAGACACATAGAATCGATGAACACTGAAGCTTTCTTT
cdr3_aa: CASRHIESMNTEAFF
j_call: TRBJ1-1
v_call: TRBV19
clone_size: once
d_call: .

cdr3_nt: TGTGCTAGTGGTTCCCCAGCCCAGGCATTTAACTATGGCTACACCTTC
cdr3_aa: CASGSPAQAFNYGYTF
j_call: TRBJ1-2
v_call: TRBV12-5
clone_size: .
d_call: .